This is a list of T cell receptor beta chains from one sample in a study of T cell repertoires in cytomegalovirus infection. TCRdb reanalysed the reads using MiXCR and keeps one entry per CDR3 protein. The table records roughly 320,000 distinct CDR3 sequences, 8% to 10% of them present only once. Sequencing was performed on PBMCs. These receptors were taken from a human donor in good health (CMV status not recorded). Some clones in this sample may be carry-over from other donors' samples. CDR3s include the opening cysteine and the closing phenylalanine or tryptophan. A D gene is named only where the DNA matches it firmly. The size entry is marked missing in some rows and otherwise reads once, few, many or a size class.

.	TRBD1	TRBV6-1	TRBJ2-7	TGTGCCAGCAAAAGACAGGGGGCCTACGAGCAGTACTTC	CASKRQGAYEQYF
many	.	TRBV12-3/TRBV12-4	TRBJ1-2	TGTGCCAGCAGTTTGTACGGAACAGGGCACCCAGCTAACTATGGCTACACCTTC	CASSLYGTGHPANYGYTF
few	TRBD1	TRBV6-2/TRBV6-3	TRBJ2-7	TGTGCCAGCAGACCGAGACAGGGGTCCTACGAGCAGTACTTC	CASRPRQGSYEQYF
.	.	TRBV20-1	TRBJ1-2	TGCAGTGCTAGTAAGAATAACTATGGCTACACCTTC	CSASKNNYGYTF
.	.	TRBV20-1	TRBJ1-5	TGCAGTAGTCAGGAGGATAGCAATCAGCCCCAGCATTTT	CSSQEDSNQPQHF
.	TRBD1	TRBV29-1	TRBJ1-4	TGCAGCACTAGGACAGGGAATGAAAAACTGTTTTTT	CSTRTGNEKLFF
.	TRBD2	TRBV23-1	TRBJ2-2	TGCGCCAGCAGCCACTTGCGACTAGCGGGAAGGCCCGGGGAGCTGTTTTTT	CASSHLRLAGRPGELFF
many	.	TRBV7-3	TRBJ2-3	TGTGCCAGCAGCAGGGACTTGTTCATTGATACGCAGTATTTT	CASSRDLFIDTQYF
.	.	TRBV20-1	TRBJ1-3	TGCAGTGCTGGAGAAGGAGGAAACACCATATATTTT	CSAGEGGNTIYF
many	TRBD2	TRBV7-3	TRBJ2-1	TGTGCCAGCAGCCCTGGTGGTAGCGGGGGTAGCAATGAGCAGTTCTTC	CASSPGGSGGSNEQFF
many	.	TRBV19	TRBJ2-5	TGTGCCAGTAGTATCGGGGGACTCCAAGAGACCCAGTACTTC	CASSIGGLQETQYF
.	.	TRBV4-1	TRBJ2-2	TGCGCCAGCAGCCAAGTGTTCGGGGAGCTGTTTTTT	CASSQVFGELFF
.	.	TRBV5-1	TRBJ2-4	TGCGCCAGCAGCAACGACAGAAACATTCAGTACTTC	CASSNDRNIQYF
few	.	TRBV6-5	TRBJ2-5	TGTGCCAGCAGGCACGGATCCTACAGGACGGAAAAAGAGACCCAGTACTTC	CASRHGSYRTEKETQYF
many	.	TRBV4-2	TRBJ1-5	TGTGCCAGCAGCCAAGATAAGACAGGCAATCAGCCCCAGCATTTT	CASSQDKTGNQPQHF
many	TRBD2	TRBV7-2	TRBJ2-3	TGTGCCAGCAGCGTGACTAGCGGGGGCGCCAAATTCGGCACAGATACGCAGTATTTT	CASSVTSGGAKFGTDTQYF
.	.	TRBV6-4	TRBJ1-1	TGTGCCAGCAGCCCAGACCTTGGAAGGGCTGAAGCTTTCTTT	CASSPDLGRAEAFF
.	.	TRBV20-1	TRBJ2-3	TGCAGTGCCCTCCAGACTAGCACAGATACGCAGTATTTT	CSALQTSTDTQYF
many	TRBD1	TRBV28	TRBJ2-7	TGTGCCAGCAGTCCACCGGGACAGATTACCTACGAGCAGTACTTC	CASSPPGQITYEQYF
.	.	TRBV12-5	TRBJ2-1	TGTGCTAGTGGTTTGGTCCACCATGAGCAGTTCTTC	CASGLVHHEQFF
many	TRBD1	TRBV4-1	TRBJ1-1	TGCGCCAGCAGCCTCCGGGACAGCTTGAACACTGAAGCTTTCTTT	CASSLRDSLNTEAFF
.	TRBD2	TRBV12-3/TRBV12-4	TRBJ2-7	TGTGCCAGCAGGCTCTCTAGCGGGGGGGGCTCCTACGAGCAGTACTTC	CASRLSSGGGSYEQYF
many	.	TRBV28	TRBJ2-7	TGTGCCACCAAGGAGCCCACAGGAATTGGGGCCTACGAGCAGTACTTC	CATKEPTGIGAYEQYF
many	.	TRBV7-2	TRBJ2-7	TGTGCCAGCAGCCAGGCCTACTACTACGAGCAGTACTTC	CASSQAYYYEQYF
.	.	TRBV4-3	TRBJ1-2	TGCGCCAGCAGCCAAGCAGCCGGGGGGCTCCGTGGCTACACCTTC	CASSQAAGGLRGYTF
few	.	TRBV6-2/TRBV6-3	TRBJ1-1	TGTGCCAGCAGTAAACAGGAGCTTGACACTGAAGCTTTCTTT	CASSKQELDTEAFF
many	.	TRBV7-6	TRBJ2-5	TGTGCCAGCAGCCCAGAAGAAGAGACCCAGTACTTC	CASSPEEETQYF
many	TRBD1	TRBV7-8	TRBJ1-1	TGTGCCAGCAGCTTAGGGGTGGCAGGGGGGTCTGAAGCTTTCTTT	CASSLGVAGGSEAFF
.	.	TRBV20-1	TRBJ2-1	TGCAGTGCTGCCGGGACTTCAAGGGACAATGAGCAGTTCTTC	CSAAGTSRDNEQFF
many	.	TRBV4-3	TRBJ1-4	TGCGCCAGCAGCCAAGGGATTCAGGGGACTAATGAAAAACTGTTTTTT	CASSQGIQGTNEKLFF
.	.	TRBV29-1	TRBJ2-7	TGCAGCGCCAAGTACCCAAGCTCCTACGAGCAGTACTTC	CSAKYPSSYEQYF
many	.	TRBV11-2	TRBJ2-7	TGTGCCAGCAGCCGTCGACAGGCCCCCTACGTGTTGAACTTC	CASSRRQAPYVLNF
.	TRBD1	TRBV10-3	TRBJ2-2	TGTGCCATTATGACAGGGATCACCGGGGAGCTGTTTTTT	CAIMTGITGELFF
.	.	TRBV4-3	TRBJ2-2	TGCGCCAGCAGCCAAGACGGGAACACCTTAGTTCCCGGGGAGCTGTTTTTT	CASSQDGNTLVPGELFF
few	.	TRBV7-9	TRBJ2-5	TGTGCCAGCAGCTTCGGGCTGCGGGAGACCCAGTACTTC	CASSFGLRETQYF
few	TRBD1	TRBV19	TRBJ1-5	TGTGCCAGTAGTATAGGGACAGGCGCCAATCAGCCCCAGCATTTT	CASSIGTGANQPQHF
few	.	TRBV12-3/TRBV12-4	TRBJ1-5	TGTGCGACAAAACGGGGGAACCAGCCCCAGCATTTT	CATKRGNQPQHF
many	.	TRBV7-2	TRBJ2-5	TGTGCCAGCAGCCCGACAAGAGGGCTCGAGACCCAGTACTTC	CASSPTRGLETQYF
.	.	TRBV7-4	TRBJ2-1	TGTGCCAGCAGCTCCACCAACGGCCCTCGGCTTAATGAGCAGTTCTTC	CASSSTNGPRLNEQFF
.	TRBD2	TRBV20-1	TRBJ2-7	TGCAGTCTGGCGGAGGGAGGGAGCTACGAGCAGTACTTC	CSLAEGGSYEQYF
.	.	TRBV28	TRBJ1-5	TGTGCCAGCACCAGGGGTGGGCAGCCCCAGCATTTT	CASTRGGQPQHF
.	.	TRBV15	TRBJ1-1	TGTGCCACCAGCAGAGAGGGGTTCGGGGGTACGATGAACACTGAAGCTTTCTTT	CATSREGFGGTMNTEAFF
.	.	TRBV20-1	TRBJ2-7	TGCAGTGCTAGACCACCGCTAGCTCCGGCCTACGAGCAGTACTTC	CSARPPLAPAYEQYF
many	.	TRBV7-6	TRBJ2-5	TGTGCCAGCAGCTGGGAAGAGACCCAGTACTTC	CASSWEETQYF
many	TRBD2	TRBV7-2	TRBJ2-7	TGTGCCAGCAGCTTAGGGCTAGCGGGGCCCTACGAGCAGTACTTC	CASSLGLAGPYEQYF
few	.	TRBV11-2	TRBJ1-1	TGTGCCAGCAGCCGAGGAAGGGGACCAACTGAAGCTTTCTTT	CASSRGRGPTEAFF
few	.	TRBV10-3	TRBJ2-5	TGTGCCATCAGTGAAGCAGGGTTACAAGAGACCCAGTACTTC	CAISEAGLQETQYF
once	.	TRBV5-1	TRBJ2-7	TGCGCCCACCCAGGGGTGGACGAGCAGTACTTC	CAHPGVDEQYF
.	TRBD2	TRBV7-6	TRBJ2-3	TGTGCCAGCAGCTTGGGGCCGGGGGGGAGCACAGATACGCAGTATTTT	CASSLGPGGSTDTQYF
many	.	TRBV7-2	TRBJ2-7	TGTGCCAGCAGCCCTTTAGGGACCTCCTACGAGCAGTACTTC	CASSPLGTSYEQYF
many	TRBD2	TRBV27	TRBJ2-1	TGTGCCAGCAATAACCAGGGGCTCCCTAGCGGGGTCCTCTTGCCTAGCTCCTACAATGAGCAGTTCTTC	CASNNQGLPSGVLLPSSYNEQFF
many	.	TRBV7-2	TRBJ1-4	TGTGCCAGCAGCGCCCGGGACCGAGGGGAAAAACTGTTTTTT	CASSARDRGEKLFF
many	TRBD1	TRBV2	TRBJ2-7	TGTGCCAGCCGGGACAGACTCTACGAGCAGTACTTC	CASRDRLYEQYF
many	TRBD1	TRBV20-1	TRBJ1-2	TGCAGTGGGGTGCGGGCAGGGGGCTACTCTAACTATGGCTACACCTTC	CSGVRAGGYSNYGYTF
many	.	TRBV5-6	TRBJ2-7	TGTGCCAGCAGCCCTCGGGGCCTCCCCTACGAGCAGTACTTC	CASSPRGLPYEQYF
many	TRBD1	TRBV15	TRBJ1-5	TGTGCCACCAGCAGAGTCGGTTCAGGGGGCCAGCATCAGCCCCAGCATTTT	CATSRVGSGGQHQPQHF
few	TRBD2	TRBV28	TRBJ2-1	TGTGCCAGCAGTTTATTAAGGAGCGGGGGGAATGAGCAGTTCTTC	CASSLLRSGGNEQFF
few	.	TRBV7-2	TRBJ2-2	TGTGCCAGCAGCTTTAGGCTAGCTAACACCGGGGAGCTGTTTTTT	CASSFRLANTGELFF
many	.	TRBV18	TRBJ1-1	TGTGCCAGCTCACCCCTCCCCGGAATGAACACTGAAGCTTTCTTT	CASSPLPGMNTEAFF